Described below is a single T cell receptor beta chain sequence and its context. What it recognizes is unknown. Thawed PBMCs were FACS-sorted into unstimulated CD4+CD25+CD127- regulatory T cells, CD4+CD25- non-regulatory cells, CD4 and CD8 cells. The data were taken from a study of Tregs in tolerant kidney transplant recipients. Overall study findings and caveats: No direct test of biological reproducibility was done here. Donor-specific Treg expansion exceeded global Treg expansion in tolerant patients, suggesting antigen drive.

Clones were sequenced by immunoSEQ multiplex PCR, and TCRdb holds only the in-frame ones, with some missing. This repertoire includes approximately 49,000 clones. The sequencing here drew on CD4+ T cells from blood, taken before the transplant. The clonotype originates from a human donor who received a combined kidney and bone marrow transplant.

The CDR3 reads CASRADRGDRQPQHF. The covered CDR3 bases are TGTGCCAGCAGAGCCGACAGGGGAGATAGACAGCCC. V is TRBV6-2 or TRBV6-3 and J is TRBJ1-5; 8 nucleotides line up with TRBD1. The read gets to within 3 residues of the CDR3 end, and the germline J gene fills in the rest. The CDR3 consists of 15 residues. Germline V CDR1 and CDR2: MNHEY, SVGEGT. V lost 6 bases and J lost 7; bases outside the gene matches: 11.